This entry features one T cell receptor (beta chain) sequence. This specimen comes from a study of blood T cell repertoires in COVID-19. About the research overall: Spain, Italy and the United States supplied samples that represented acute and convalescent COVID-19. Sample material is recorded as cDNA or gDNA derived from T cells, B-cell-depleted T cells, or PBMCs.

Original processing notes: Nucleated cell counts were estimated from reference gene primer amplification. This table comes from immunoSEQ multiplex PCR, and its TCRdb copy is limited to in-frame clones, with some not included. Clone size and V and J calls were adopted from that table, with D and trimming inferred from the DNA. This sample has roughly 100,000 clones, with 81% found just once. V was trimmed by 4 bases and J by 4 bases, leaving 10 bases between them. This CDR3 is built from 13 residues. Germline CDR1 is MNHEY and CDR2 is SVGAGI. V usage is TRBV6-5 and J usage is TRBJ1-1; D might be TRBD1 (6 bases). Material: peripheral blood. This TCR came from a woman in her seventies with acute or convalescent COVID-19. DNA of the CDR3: TGTGCCAGCAGTTCAGGGGTTGCCACTGAAGCTTTCTTT. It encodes CASSSGVATEAFF.